The 8 T cell receptor beta chains below come from one sample, sequenced in a study of cytomegalovirus exposure and HLA in healthy donors. With 60 Vbeta and 13 Jbeta primers, the PCR was carried out. Some clones are missing from TCRdb's copy, which holds only in-frame ones; the method was immunoSEQ multiplex PCR. The top ten hold approximately 3.6% of the sample, which has roughly 140,000 clones, 82% seen once. The sequenced sample consisted of PBMCs. These receptors were obtained from a male donor in good health and CMV-seronegative.

Concerning this clone: One end of the junction fails to match germline, which may point to a read error. The gene calls are TRBV6-1 and TRBJ2-2; 8 nucleotides line up with TRBD1. Germline V gene lookup returns CDR1 MNHNS and CDR2 SASEGT. The CDR3 has 14 amino acids. The chain's CDR3 is CASIERTGTGELFF. For the CDR3, the DNA is TGTGCCAGCATTGAAAGGACAGGGACCGGGGAGCTGTTTTTT.

DNA for the CDR3: TGTGCCAGCAGCATCGGACAGGGTTCCTACGAGCAGTACTTC. Protein: CASSIGQGSYEQYF. The genes are TRBV9 and TRBJ2-7; TRBD1 agrees at 8 bases. Germline V gene data show CDR1 as SGDLS and CDR2 as YYNGEE. V was clipped by 4 bases and J by 1 base; unmatched bases: 4. The CDR3 loop spans 14 amino acids. Filled out from reference TRBV9 and TRBJ2-7, the complete variable domain reads DSGVTQTPKHLITATGQRVTLRCSPRSGDLSVYWYQQSLDQGLQFLIQYYNGEERAKGNILERFSAQQFPDLHSELNLSSLELGDSALYFCASSIGQGSYEQYFGPGTRLTVT.

This clone showed up just a few times. The chain couples TRBV27 to TRBJ2-7; D perhaps matches TRBD1 (5 bases). The CDR3 length is 14 residues. Trimming pared 5 bases from V and 3 bases from J, leaving 14 bases between. Per germline, CDR1 MNHEY and CDR2 SMNVEV (reference sequence). The CDR3 coding sequence is TGTGCCAGCAGTGTCACAGGCTGGGACTACGAGCAGTACTTC. This gives the protein CASSVTGWDYEQYF.

This clone was observed a few times. This sequence joins TRBV29-1 and TRBJ2-3; 12 bases match TRBD2. Germline CDR1 SQVTM, CDR2 ANQGSEA. Germline trimming cut 1 base from V and 5 bases from J; bases unmatched to any gene: 13. There are 18 residues in the CDR3. DNA of the CDR3: TGCAGCGTTGAAGTGGTCCCCAAACTAGCGGGGGGAGAAGATACGCAGTATTTT. Translation gives CSVEVVPKLAGGEDTQYF.

The V call is TRBV2, the J call TRBJ2-1; 10 nucleotides agree with TRBD2. The germline CDR1 and CDR2 sequences are SNHLY and FYNNEI. CDR3 length: 16 amino acids. V trimming: 2 bases; J trimming: 7 bases; junction bases outside the gene matches: 8. CDR3 nucleotide sequence: TGTGCCAGCAGTGAAATTCTAAGTAGCGGGAGGAATGAGCAGTTCTTC. Its protein is CASSEILSSGRNEQFF.

This rearrangement joins TRBV6-1 to TRBJ2-7; 9 bases match TRBD2. The CDR3 loop spans 14 amino acids. Trimming at V came to 4 bases and at J to 2 bases, leaving 3 bases not matched to a gene. The germline V gene encodes CDR1 MNHNS and CDR2 SASEGT. Here the CDR3 reads CASSVGGRAYEQYF. The CDR3 bases are TGTGCCAGCAGTGTAGGCGGGAGGGCCTACGAGCAGTACTTC.

In this sample, this clone turned up a few times. The chain employs TRBV7-9 and TRBJ2-1, with 11 bases aligning to TRBD2. The V segment lost 5 bases and the J segment 9 bases; nucleotides outside the gene matches: 9. The CDR3 length is 15 residues. The germline gives CDR1 SEHNR, CDR2 FQNEAQ (reference sequence). CDR3 bases: TGTGCCAGCAGCCGGGGACTAGCGGTGGGGGGTGAGCAGTTCTTC. It codes for CASSRGLAVGGEQFF.

This clone was detected a few times. The DNA is left out, because the CDR3 cannot be placed on it with certainty; the CDR3 is given as TCRdb lists it. V gene TRBV6-5 combines with J gene TRBJ1-1; the tabulated D call, TRBD1, remains unverified against the DNA. The germline CDR1 and CDR2 sequences are MNHEY and SVGAGI. Including both end residues, the CDR3 is 14 amino acids long. The CDR3 here is CASSSSDRDTEAFF.